This T cell receptor (beta chain) originates from a study of cytomegalovirus exposure and HLA in healthy donors. Study-wide background: In a later analysis, it was reported that the 110 or so validation repertoires had been produced on the same platform as the 500 to 850 repertoires belonging to the first cohort.

The CDR3 has 15 amino acids. Germline values: CDR1 SGHRS, CDR2 YFSETQ. The V and J ends lost 0 bases and 4 bases respectively, with 10 bases between them. Data came from immunoSEQ multiplex PCR; TCRdb stores just in-frame clones and leaves some out. The sample has some 260,000 clones, approximately 84% seen once. On this clone: The antigen is unknown.

Notes on the study in general: Listed as cytomegalovirus-associated were 150 to 200 TCR beta chains. Three CMV-associated chains were confirmed in vitro to be specific for CMV antigens.

Sequencing used PBMCs. V gene TRBV5-1 combines with J gene TRBJ1-4; the D gene is possibly TRBD1 (6 bases). This receptor was taken from a man aged 18 to 30 in good health and CMV-seropositive. The CDR3 spells CASSLESRGNEKLFF. The CDR3 coding sequence is TGCGCCAGCAGCTTGGAATCCAGGGGTAATGAAAAACTGTTTTTT. Based on the CDR3 plus reference TRBV5-1 and TRBJ1-4, the full variable domain is KAGVTQTPRYLIKTRGQQVTLSCSPISGHRSVSWYQQTPGQGLQFLFEYFSETQRNKGNFPGRFSGRQFSNSRSEMNVSTLELGDSALYLCASSLESRGNEKLFFGSGTQLSVL.